The 24 T cell receptor beta chains in this list originate from one sample, sequenced in a study of blood T cell repertoires in COVID-19. The data were produced by immunoSEQ multiplex PCR, yet TCRdb's version contains in-frame clones alone and is incomplete. The data contain approximately 170,000 clones, about nine tenths of them singletons. The sample consisted of peripheral blood. The receptor set was obtained from a man younger than 35 with COVID-19, enrolled during active disease.

The CDR3 sequence: CASSLIGSLQGGPQHF. DNA of the CDR3: TGTGCCAGCAGCTTAATAGGCAGCCTACAAGGGGGGCCCCAGCATTTT. The rearrangement uses TRBV7-2 and TRBJ1-5; D is possibly TRBD1 (6 bases). The V gene lost 2 bases and the J gene lost 9 bases, with 20 bases spanning the gap. In germline, CDR1 is SGHTA, CDR2 FQGNSA. The CDR3 loop spans 16 amino acids.

The V gene is TRBV27, the J gene TRBJ1-2; D is undetermined. The CDR3 contains 12 residues. V dropped 2 bases and J dropped 8 bases, with 9 bases sitting between them. Germline assignment: CDR1 MNHEY and CDR2 SMNVEV (reference sequence). CDR3 amino acids: CASSLTGLGYTF. CDR3 DNA: TGTGCCAGCAGTTTAACGGGGTTAGGCTACACCTTC.

This rearrangement joins TRBV28 to TRBJ2-3; 9 nucleotides match TRBD1. Germline V gene lookup returns CDR1 MDHEN and CDR2 SYDVKM. V gave up 5 bases and J gave up 7 bases; unmatched junction bases: 10. This CDR3 comprises 15 residues. The CDR3 is CASSVGQGLRNTQYF. The CDR3 DNA reads as TGTGCCAGCAGTGTGGGACAGGGCCTTCGAAATACGCAGTATTTT.

This clone has a single count. This rearrangement joins TRBV10-1 to TRBJ2-7, with unresolved D. The CDR3 spans 12 residues. In germline, CDR1 is WNHNN, CDR2 SYGVQD (reference sequence). Deletions cut 1 base from V and 3 bases from J, with 4 bases between. This CDR3 reads CASSEFSYEQYF. In nucleotides, the CDR3 is TGCGCCAGCAGTGAGTTCAGCTACGAGCAGTACTTC.

This chain joins TRBV6-4 and TRBJ2-1, with a weak D call TRBD2 (5 bases). With 5 bases removed from V and 6 bases from J, the gap between germline ends came to 20 bases. This CDR3 comprises 16 residues. Germline V lookup: CDR1 MRHNA, CDR2 SNTAGT. For the CDR3, the DNA is TGTGCCAGCAGTAGGAGCGGTGGGAGTGACGCCAATGAGCAGTTCTTC. Its protein product is CASSRSGGSDANEQFF.

This chain links TRBV24-1 with TRBJ2-2; D is perhaps TRBD1 (6 bases). CDR1 is KGHDR and CDR2 is SFDVKD in the germline V gene. Trimming took 1 base from V and 0 from J, leaving 14 bases between them. The CDR3 covers 18 residues. In nucleotides, the CDR3 is TGTGCCACCAGTGATTTACCCCCGGGACACCCGAACACCGGGGAGCTGTTTTTT. The encoded protein is CATSDLPPGHPNTGELFF.

The chain employs TRBV6-6 and TRBJ1-2; D perhaps matches TRBD1 (5 bases). The CDR3 has 12 amino acids. CDR1 MNHNY and CDR2 SVGAGI come from the germline V gene (reference sequence). The V and J ends lost 2 bases and 6 bases respectively, with 7 bases between them. The CDR3 DNA reads as TGTGCCAGCAGTTACGGGGCGAATGGCTACACCTTC. Translation: CASSYGANGYTF.

The rearrangement joins TRBV14 to TRBJ2-1, with 8 bases matching TRBD1. The CDR3 totals 17 residues. V was pared by 2 bases and J by 0 bases, with 6 bases of the junction left unmatched. Per the germline V gene, CDR1 is SGHDN and CDR2 is FVKESK. CDR3 sequence reads: CASSQLGQGSSYNEQFF. The CDR3 nucleotides read TGTGCCAGCAGCCAACTAGGACAGGGAAGCTCCTACAATGAGCAGTTCTTC.

This chain links TRBV2 with TRBJ2-1, with 7 bases identical to TRBD2. The V gene's germline CDR1 is SNHLY and CDR2 FYNNEI. Germline trimming cut 8 bases from V and 3 bases from J; bases unmatched to any gene: 4. The CDR3 contains 13 residues. CDR3 nucleotide sequence: TGTGCCAGCTATACGGGAGGCTACAATGAGCAGTTCTTC. Residues: CASYTGGYNEQFF.

This clone has only one observation. The chain couples TRBV5-1 to TRBJ2-7; 9 bases are a match to TRBD1. Germline V gives CDR1 SGHRS, CDR2 YFSETQ. The CDR3 is 15 residues long. J was trimmed by 4 bases and V by 5 bases; bases with no gene match: 10. CDR3: CASRPETGGVYEQYF. CDR3 bases: TGCGCCAGCAGACCGGAGACAGGGGGAGTTTACGAGCAGTACTTC.

V and J are TRBV28 and TRBJ2-3; D is perhaps TRBD2 (6 bases). Germline V gene data show CDR1 as MDHEN and CDR2 as SYDVKM. CDR3 size: 18 residues. V was trimmed by 1 base and J by 7 bases, leaving 24 bases between them. CDR3 amino acids: CASSLSRWGVRETNTQYF. The CDR3 coding sequence is TGTGCCAGCAGTTTATCCCGTTGGGGTGTTCGGGAGACGAATACGCAGTATTTT. The variable domain in full, with the rest retrieved from reference TRBV28 and TRBJ2-3, is DVKVTQSSRYLVKRTGEKVFLECVQDMDHENMFWYRQDPGLGLRLIYFSYDVKMKEKGDIPEGYSVSREKKERFSLILESASTNQTSMYLCASSLSRWGVRETNTQYFGPGTRLTVL.

The chain uses TRBV12-3 or TRBV12-4 and TRBJ1-5; 7 bases are shared with TRBD1. The CDR3 extends over 12 amino acids. J lost 4 bases, V lost 6 bases, and 0 bases had no gene match. CDR3 residues: CASRTGNQPQHF. CDR3 nucleotides: TGTGCCAGCAGGACAGGGAATCAGCCCCAGCATTTT.

The rearrangement joins TRBV2 to TRBJ1-1, with 7 bases that match TRBD1. This CDR3 has 14 residues. Germline V gene data show CDR1 as SNHLY and CDR2 as FYNNEI. V shed 7 bases and J 9 bases; nucleotides not matched to a gene: 14. CDR3 nucleotide sequence: TGTGCCAGCAATCTCCGCGACAGGGTTTCCCAAGCTTTCTTT. Protein: CASNLRDRVSQAFF.

The gene calls are TRBV7-3 and TRBJ1-1, with a possible D match to TRBD1 (5 bases). Between the trimmed V and J ends, which lost 1 base and 7 bases, there was a span of 7 bases. Germline CDR1 SGHTA, CDR2 FQGTGA. The CDR3 runs 12 residues. Here the CDR3 reads CASSLRGDEAFF. CDR3 DNA sequence: TGTGCCAGCAGCTTAAGGGGGGATGAAGCTTTCTTT.

This rearrangement joins TRBV30 to TRBJ1-2, with TRBD1 as a possible D gene (5 bases). Germline values: CDR1 GTSNPN, CDR2 SVGIG (reference sequence). V dropped 5 bases and J dropped 3 bases, with 16 bases sitting between them. The CDR3 length is 14 residues. CDR3 nucleotide sequence: TGTGCCTGGCAACGGGACTTCGACGACTATGGCTACACCTTC. It yields the protein CAWQRDFDDYGYTF.

The CDR3 spells CASSLQQGNYGYTF. Here the CDR3 DNA reads TGCGCCAGCAGCCTTCAACAGGGGAACTATGGCTACACCTTC. This chain joins TRBV4-3 and TRBJ1-2; 7 positions match TRBD1. The germline V gene encodes CDR1 LGHNA and CDR2 YSLEER. V was pared by 4 bases and J by 2 bases, with 4 bases of the junction left unmatched. The CDR3 length is 14 residues.

V gene TRBV30 combines with J gene TRBJ1-5, with TRBD1 matching 11 bases. This CDR3 is built from 15 residues. From germline, CDR1 is GTSNPN and CDR2 SVGIG (reference sequence). J was trimmed by 6 bases and V by 2 bases; bases with no gene match: 6. The CDR3 loop reads CAWSSGTGGLQPQHF. CDR3 DNA sequence: TGTGCCTGGAGTTCAGGGACAGGGGGACTTCAGCCCCAGCATTTT.

This rearrangement joins TRBV27 to TRBJ1-2, with TRBD1 as a possible D gene (5 bases). The CDR3 totals 14 residues. V was shortened by 6 bases and J by 2 bases, with 13 bases between the two germline ends. Germline loops: CDR1 MNHEY, CDR2 SMNVEV (reference sequence). The CDR3 DNA follows: TGTGCCAGCAGGCCCGGACACGACAACTATGGCTACACCTTC. This gives the protein CASRPGHDNYGYTF.

In this sample, this clone turned up once. The gene calls are TRBV5-4 and TRBJ2-5, with 8 bases matching TRBD2. From germline, CDR1 is SGHNT and CDR2 YYREEE (reference sequence). J was trimmed by 0 bases and V by 3 bases; bases with no gene match: 4. CDR3 length: 15 amino acids. The CDR3, as DNA: TGTGCCAGCAGCTCAGGACTAGCAAACCAAGAGACCCAGTACTTC. Residues: CASSSGLANQETQYF.

The genes are TRBV19 and TRBJ2-2, with 8 positions matching TRBD1. V lost 5 bases, J lost 7 bases, and 9 bases stayed unmatched. CDR1 is LNHDA and CDR2 is SQIVND in the germline V gene (reference sequence). The CDR3 has 15 amino acids. The DNA for the CDR3 is TGTGCCAGTAGTCCTTCGACAGGGGAGAGCGGGGAGCTGTTTTTT. Amino acids: CASSPSTGESGELFF.

The chain links TRBV9 to TRBJ2-5, with TRBD1 matching over 9 bases. V gave up 3 bases and J gave up 2 bases; unmatched junction bases: 5. The CDR3 extends over 15 amino acids. Germline values: CDR1 SGDLS, CDR2 YYNGEE. The CDR3 DNA is TGTGCCAGCAGCGACTCCGGGACAGGGCAAGAGACCCAGTACTTC. This codes for CASSDSGTGQETQYF.

The chain is built from TRBV5-5 and TRBJ2-2; the match to TRBD1 covers 7 bases. CDR1 is SGHKS and CDR2 is YYEKEE in the germline V gene (reference sequence). The CDR3 spans 17 residues. The V segment lost 4 bases and the J segment 4 bases; nucleotides outside the gene matches: 13. In nucleotides, the CDR3 is TGTGCCAGCAGCCGCGCCCGGACAGGCATTGGCACCGGGGAGCTGTTTTTT. Its protein product is CASSRARTGIGTGELFF.

The chain has TRBV12-5 and TRBJ2-1, with 7 bases matching TRBD2. CDR1 is LGHNT, CDR2 FRNRAP, per germline. J was trimmed by 6 bases and V by 0 bases; bases with no gene match: 8. CDR3 length: 16 amino acids. For the CDR3, the DNA is TGTGCTAGTGGTTTGGTGAACAGACTAGCAGCCAATGAGCAGTTCTTC. Encoded protein: CASGLVNRLAANEQFF.

The chain links TRBV5-4 to TRBJ2-3; D gene ambiguous. The CDR3 has 13 residues. Trimming took off 3 bases at V and 2 bases at J, with 7 bases between the two ends. Germline V CDR1 and CDR2: SGHNT, YYREEE (reference sequence). CDR3 sequence (DNA): TGTGCCAGCAGCTACGGAGACACAGATACGCAGTATTTT. It specifies CASSYGDTDTQYF.